Listed here is a single TCR beta chain. The antigen remains unidentified. The sample is drawn from a study of T cell responses to AZD1222 COVID-19 vaccine. Background on the study: Second-dose groups at about 4 or about 12 weeks were pooled.

With 0 bases clipped from V and 7 bases from J, the junction kept 10 bases outside the gene matches. The CDR3 length is 17 residues. CDR1 and CDR2 from the germline V gene are SGDLS and YYNGEE. Study-wide results and limits: Baseline seropositivity characterized only a handful of AZD1222 recipients.

TCRdb's table, derived via immunoSEQ multiplex PCR, lists solely in-frame clones and lacks some. In the table there are tens of thousands of clones, 85% to 90% of which are singletons. The TCR was taken from an adult in good health. Material: peripheral blood, obtained on day 0 of AZD1222 vaccination. The rearrangement links TRBV9 to TRBJ2-2; 9 nucleotides agree with TRBD2. The CDR3 loop reads CASSVVASGAFGGELFF. Written as DNA, the CDR3 is TGTGCCAGCAGCGTAGTGGCTAGCGGGGCCTTTGGCGGGGAGCTGTTTTTT.